This passage covers 21 T cell receptor beta chains from one sample sequenced in a study of cytomegalovirus exposure and HLA in healthy donors. It was with 60 Vbeta and 13 Jbeta primers that the PCR ran. The data were produced by immunoSEQ multiplex PCR, yet TCRdb's version contains in-frame clones alone and is incomplete. The table has roughly 6,200 clones, 51% seen once. Sequences were obtained from PBMCs. The receptors shown here come from a young man in good health and CMV-seropositive.

The V call is TRBV5-4, the J call TRBJ1-1; D unresolved. From germline, CDR1 is SGHNT and CDR2 YYREEE (reference sequence). Trimming cost V 3 bases and J 5 bases, with 8 bases left between them. CDR3 length: 12 amino acids. Here the CDR3 DNA reads TGTGCCAGCAGCTCGGCGGGGACTGAAGCTTTCTTT. It specifies CASSSAGTEAFF.

This clone was seen a handful of times. This sequence joins TRBV7-2 and TRBJ2-1; 10 bases align to TRBD2. V dropped 4 bases and J dropped 7; count of bases not matched to a gene: 7. This CDR3 spans 15 amino acids. Germline loops: CDR1 SGHTA, CDR2 FQGNSA. The CDR3 coding sequence is TGTGCCAGCAGCTCTAGCGGGAGTATGGTTAATGAGCAGTTCTTC. It codes for CASSSSGSMVNEQFF.

The chain links TRBV29-1 to TRBJ1-5, with TRBD1 identical over 8 bases. J lost 1 base, V lost 1 base, and 9 bases had no gene match. The germline CDR1 and CDR2 sequences are SQVTM and ANQGSEA. This CDR3 has 17 amino acids. The CDR3 DNA is TGCAGCGTTGAAGTTTACCCAGGGGGCCGGAGCAATCAGCCCCAGCATTTT. It is translated as CSVEVYPGGRSNQPQHF.

V is TRBV28 and J is TRBJ1-1, with D unclear. V lost 6 bases to trimming and J lost 1 base, with 6 bases between them. The CDR3 is made up of 12 amino acids. CDR1 MDHEN and CDR2 SYDVKM come from the germline V gene. The CDR3 nucleotides read TGTGCCAGCAGCCTACCGAACACTGAAGCTTTCTTT. Its protein product is CASSLPNTEAFF.

Note on this clone: Within the sample, other DNA sequences also encode this same CDR3. CDR3 protein: CASSYSMAGNTEAFF. CDR3 sequence (DNA): TGTGCCAGCAGTTACTCGATGGCTGGGAACACTGAAGCTTTCTTT. V usage is TRBV6-5 and J usage is TRBJ1-1, with D hard to call. The V and J ends lost 0 bases and 1 base respectively, with 9 bases between them. There are 15 residues in the CDR3. Per germline, CDR1 MNHEY and CDR2 SVGAGI.

The sample holds a few counts of this clone. The chain links TRBV4-1 to TRBJ2-1; 9 bases align to TRBD2. J was trimmed by 4 bases and V by 3 bases; bases with no gene match: 7. This CDR3 has 16 amino acids. CDR1 MGHRA and CDR2 YSYEKL come from the germline V gene. CDR3 loop: CASSQGSSGVYNEQFF. Written as DNA, the CDR3 is TGCGCCAGCAGCCAGGGGTCTAGCGGGGTTTACAATGAGCAGTTCTTC.

The V gene is TRBV4-1, the J gene TRBJ2-7; TRBD2 aligns across 9 bases. The CDR3 is made up of 17 amino acids. CDR1 is MGHRA, CDR2 YSYEKL, per germline. V shed 3 bases and J 0 bases; nucleotides not matched to a gene: 9. The CDR3 region is CASSHQRLAESSYEQYF. The CDR3, as DNA: TGCGCCAGCAGCCACCAACGACTAGCGGAAAGCTCCTACGAGCAGTACTTC.

This chain connects TRBV6-4 to TRBJ2-3; 11 bases map to TRBD2. The J segment lost 2 bases and the V segment lost 0 bases, leaving 1 base of the junction unmatched. Germline lookup yields CDR1 MRHNA and CDR2 SNTAGT. The length of the CDR3 is 16 residues. CDR3 sequence: CASSDSSGRATDTQYF. The CDR3 coding sequence is TGTGCCAGCAGTGACTCTAGCGGGAGGGCCACAGATACGCAGTATTTT.

The chain couples TRBV6-5 to TRBJ2-7; D perhaps matches TRBD2 (5 bases). The ends were cut back, 7 bases at V and 2 bases at J, with 9 bases in the middle. CDR1 and CDR2 from the germline V gene are MNHEY and SVGAGI. The length of the CDR3 is 12 residues. The CDR3, as DNA: TGTGCCAGCAAGGGTAGCGCCTACGAGCAGTACTTC. Encoded protein: CASKGSAYEQYF.

The chain recombines TRBV28 with TRBJ2-7; D ambiguous. Trimming pared 6 bases from V and 3 bases from J, leaving 6 bases between. The CDR3 covers 11 residues. Germline loops: CDR1 MDHEN, CDR2 SYDVKM. The CDR3 region has the DNA TGTGCCAGCAGGCGCCTCTACGAGCAGTACTTC. This translates into CASRRLYEQYF.

Here the CDR3 DNA reads TGTGCCAGCACCTCCACGGACAGGCCACAGCAAGAGACCCAGTACTTC. It is translated as CASTSTDRPQQETQYF. V and J are TRBV5-4 and TRBJ2-5, with 7 positions matching TRBD1. The J segment lost 2 bases and the V segment lost 6 bases, leaving 13 bases of the junction unmatched. This CDR3 has 16 residues. Germline CDR1 is SGHNT and CDR2 is YYREEE (reference sequence).

The chain uses TRBV29-1 and TRBJ1-2; unclear D gene. The CDR3 has 14 residues. Germline CDR1 SQVTM, CDR2 ANQGSEA. Trimming cost V 3 bases and J 0 bases, with 11 bases left between them. This CDR3 reads CSVDRGGSNYGYTF. The CDR3 coding sequence is TGCAGCGTTGATCGGGGAGGGTCTAACTATGGCTACACCTTC.

This chain connects TRBV30 to TRBJ1-6; D remains unclear. Germline-derived CDR1 and CDR2 are GTSNPN and SVGIG (reference sequence). The CDR3 contains 11 residues. V lost 4 bases, J lost 7 bases, and 5 bases lay in between. Here the CDR3 reads CAWTVNSPLHF. The CDR3, as DNA: TGTGCCTGGACAGTAAATTCACCCCTCCACTTT.

This rearrangement joins TRBV10-2 to TRBJ2-6, with a possible D match to TRBD2 (5 bases). This CDR3 spans 15 amino acids. The germline CDR1 and CDR2 sequences are WSHSY and SAAADI. With 0 bases removed from V and 3 bases from J, the gap between germline ends came to 6 bases. The DNA for the CDR3 is TGCGCCAGCAGTGAGTCCGGGGATGGGGCCAACGTCCTGACTTTC. Its translation: CASSESGDGANVLTF.

The V and J genes are TRBV4-2 and TRBJ2-5; 15 positions agree with TRBD2. The germline V gene has CDR1 LGHNA and CDR2 YNFKEQ. Unmatched junction bases numbered 16, after V lost 6 bases and J lost 5 bases. The CDR3 length is 19 residues. In DNA, the CDR3 is TGTGCCAGCAGACGGACTAGCGGGGGGGCGAGGGAGGGAGGGGAGACCCAGTACTTC. Protein product: CASRRTSGGAREGGETQYF.

V is TRBV29-1 and J is TRBJ1-4; D is ambiguous. This CDR3 spans 12 amino acids. CDR1 and CDR2 from the germline V gene are SQVTM and ANQGSEA. Trimming cost V 4 bases and J 4 bases, with 7 bases left between them. The DNA for the CDR3 is TGCAGCGTTGGTACAGATAATGAAAAACTGTTTTTT. This encodes CSVGTDNEKLFF.

The genes are TRBV10-2 and TRBJ2-1, with 12 bases fitting TRBD2. The V gene end was trimmed by 7 bases and the J gene end by 9 bases; junction bases not matched to a gene: 7. The CDR3 has 14 residues. The V gene's germline CDR1 is WSHSY and CDR2 SAAADI. CDR3: CASKLAGGHGEQFF. DNA of the CDR3: TGCGCCAGCAAACTAGCGGGAGGTCATGGTGAGCAGTTCTTC.

The chain links TRBV29-1 to TRBJ1-2; 7 bases are shared with TRBD1. The V gene end was trimmed by 4 bases and the J gene end by 2 bases; junction bases not matched to a gene: 4. Germline CDR1 is SQVTM and CDR2 is ANQGSEA. The CDR3 consists of 13 residues. CDR3 DNA sequence: TGCAGCGTTGTGGGACAGACGAACTATGGCTACACCTTC. Translating gives CSVVGQTNYGYTF.

The chain combines TRBV25-1 with TRBJ2-7, with TRBD1 matching over 7 bases. This CDR3 contains 14 residues. After removal of 1 base from V and 2 bases from J, the junction contained 2 bases not matched to a gene. Germline assignment: CDR1 MGHDK and CDR2 SYGVNS. CDR3 nucleotide sequence: TGTGCCAGCAGTGAATTGGACAGGCCCTACGAGCAGTACTTC. This sequence encodes CASSELDRPYEQYF.

The J gene is TRBJ2-5, the V gene TRBV2; perhaps TRBD2 as D (6 bases). The CDR3 extends over 10 amino acids. CDR1 and CDR2 from the germline V gene are SNHLY and FYNNEI. Trimming pared 11 bases from V and 7 bases from J, leaving 11 bases between. The CDR3 spells CASRRGTQYF. CDR3 nucleotides: TGTGCCTCCCGGAGGGGGACCCAGTACTTC.

The chain combines TRBV4-3 with TRBJ1-1; no clear D. The CDR3 contains 15 residues. Germline CDR1 is LGHNA and CDR2 is YSLEER. V lost 4 bases, J lost 5 bases, and 17 bases lay in between. The CDR3 sequence is CASSPMVGSRTEAFF. The CDR3 DNA reads TGCGCCAGCAGCCCTATGGTCGGCTCGAGGACTGAAGCTTTCTTT.